A selection of T cell receptor beta chains follows, all from one sample in a study of T cells after yellow fever vaccination. One entry per CDR3 protein results from TCRdb running MiXCR on the 5' RACE reads. The top ten clones hold 18% of a sample with some 400,000 distinct CDR3 sequences, around 20% of them seen once. The input for sequencing was PBMCs, taken before the yellow fever booster vaccination. The receptors here all came from a man aged 18 to 35 who received the YFV17D yellow fever vaccine. Each CDR3 is given with its conserved first and last residue. A D gene is named only where the DNA matches it firmly. The size field is filled for only some rows; it gives once, few, many or a size class.

D gene,clone size,V gene,J gene,CDR3 protein,CDR3 DNA
.,.,TRBV30,TRBJ2-7,CAWNGVGEQYF,TGTGCCTGGAATGGGGTGGGCGAGCAGTACTTC
.,few,TRBV29-1,TRBJ2-5,CSVEGGFDRETQYF,TGCAGCGTTGAAGGAGGATTTGACCGGGAGACCCAGTACTTC
.,.,TRBV5-4,TRBJ2-3,CASSPGGTSSTDTQYF,TGTGCCAGCAGCCCTGGGGGGACTTCTTCCACAGATACGCAGTATTTT
TRBD1,.,TRBV7-3,TRBJ1-1,CASSIDRGLGTEAFF,TGTGCCAGCAGCATTGACAGGGGGCTAGGCACTGAAGCTTTCTTT
.,few,TRBV7-2,TRBJ2-5,CASSWSAQGQYF,TGTGCCAGCAGCTGGAGCGCCCAAGGGCAGTACTTC
.,few,TRBV18,TRBJ2-2,CASSPLGGAGELFF,TGTGCCAGCTCACCACTGGGTGGCGCCGGGGAGCTGTTTTTT
.,.,TRBV20-1,TRBJ1-2,CSARGHLGRQSGYTF,TGCAGTGCTAGAGGGCACCTTGGACGGCAGAGTGGCTACACCTTC
.,.,TRBV7-6,TRBJ1-4,CASSSRGATNEKLFF,TGTGCCAGCAGCTCCCGGGGTGCAACTAATGAAAAACTGTTTTTT
.,.,TRBV3-1,TRBJ2-2,CASSQAAGELFF,TGTGCCAGCAGCCAAGCCGCCGGGGAGCTGTTTTTT
.,few,TRBV7-9,TRBJ2-2,CASSKHTGELFF,TGTGCCAGCAGCAAGCACACCGGGGAGCTGTTTTTT
.,few,TRBV20-1,TRBJ2-5,CSAVTSRYTPQETQYF,TGCAGTGCCGTCACTAGCAGATATACTCCTCAAGAGACCCAGTACTTC
.,few,TRBV4-1,TRBJ2-1,CASSQSPGPYYNEQFF,TGCGCCAGCAGCCAATCCCCGGGACCATACTACAATGAGCAGTTCTTC
TRBD2,few,TRBV12-3/TRBV12-4,TRBJ2-1,CASSGTSAYNEQFF,TGTGCCAGCAGTGGGACTAGCGCCTACAATGAGCAGTTCTTC
TRBD1,.,TRBV6-7,TRBJ1-5,CASSPAYRGIQPQHF,TGTGCCAGCAGTCCTGCCTACAGGGGGATTCAGCCCCAGCATTTT
.,few,TRBV20-1,TRBJ2-7,CSARQNYEQYF,TGCAGTGCTAGACAAAACTACGAGCAGTACTTC
.,few,TRBV18,TRBJ2-2,CASSPSWRWGPNTGELFF,TGTGCCAGCTCACCATCGTGGCGGTGGGGACCGAACACCGGGGAGCTGTTTTTT
TRBD2,.,TRBV6-1,TRBJ2-3,CASRWSGGPSDTQYF,TGTGCCAGCAGATGGAGCGGGGGGCCTTCAGATACGCAGTATTTT
TRBD1,few,TRBV24-1,TRBJ2-3,CATSDPGQGASTDTQYF,TGTGCCACCAGTGACCCCGGACAGGGGGCCAGCACAGATACGCAGTATTTT
.,.,TRBV7-9,TRBJ2-5,CASSPRGWETQYF,TGTGCCAGCAGCCCACGGGGATGGGAGACCCAGTACTTC
.,few,TRBV11-2,TRBJ1-2,CASSLGTAAGEGYTF,TGTGCCAGCAGCTTAGGCACAGCCGCTGGGGAGGGCTACACCTTC
.,few,TRBV9,TRBJ2-5,CASSVGFTQETQYF,TGTGCCAGCAGCGTAGGGTTTACCCAAGAGACCCAGTACTTC
.,.,TRBV6-2/TRBV6-3,TRBJ1-1,CASTLTGSDGNTEAFF,TGTGCCAGCACCCTAACAGGGTCCGATGGGAACACTGAAGCTTTCTTT
TRBD1,.,TRBV29-1,TRBJ2-3,CSVKTGADTQYF,TGCAGCGTTAAGACAGGGGCGGATACGCAGTATTTT
TRBD1,.,TRBV7-2,TRBJ1-5,CASSAHGQGQPQHF,TGTGCCAGCAGCGCACACGGACAGGGCCAGCCCCAGCATTTT
.,.,TRBV9,TRBJ1-1,CASSVAGKGTEAFF,TGTGCCAGCAGCGTAGCAGGAAAGGGCACTGAAGCTTTCTTT
.,many,TRBV6-5,TRBJ2-5,CASSPRGLRETQYF,TGTGCCAGCAGTCCACGGGGCCTTCGGGAGACCCAGTACTTC
.,.,TRBV5-1,TRBJ2-3,CASSPTIDTQYF,TGCGCCAGCAGCCCAACTATAGATACGCAGTATTTT
TRBD2,.,TRBV10-3,TRBJ2-2,CAISLTSGGANTRELFF,TGTGCCATCAGCTTGACTAGCGGGGGAGCGAACACCAGGGAGCTGTTTTTT